This TCR beta chain was recorded in a study of T-cell reconstitution after alpha-beta-depleted transplantation in children. As it was prepared, the TCRbeta library received unique molecular identifiers. TCRdb re-called the PCR reads with MiXCR, one entry per CDR3 protein. Of some 490,000 distinct CDR3 sequences listed, roughly an eighth are singletons. CDR1 is MNHEY, CDR2 SVGAGI, per germline. This CDR3 region has 16 residues. V lost 2 bases and J lost 1, with 14 bases in between. The sample here was PBMCs from the stem cell graft donor, taken from the stem cell graft. The receptor's source is a human donor who donated a stem cell graft to a child with combined immunodeficiency. The chain combines TRBV6-5 with TRBJ1-2; D gene ambiguous. The CDR3 DNA is TGTGCCAGCAGTTACGCTTCGCCCCCCTTTAACTATGGCTACACCTTC. Translating it yields CASSYASPPFNYGYTF.